This T cell receptor (beta chain) was recovered during a study of regulatory T cells in long-lasting Graves disease. Stated time point: newly diagnosed GD, antithyroid drugs for less than 3 months. Construction of the TCR library relied on RNA isolated from PBMCs. Patients met American Thyroid Association criteria for Graves' disease. The authors built TCR beta libraries using iRepertoire HTBI primers and Arm-PCR of CDR3 regions. Via MiXCR, TCRdb re-called the multiplex PCR reads, giving one row per CDR3 protein. The sample carries approximately 470,000 distinct CDR3 sequences, 15% to 20% recorded once. These data also featured in a second study, about T cells in Graves' hyperthyroidism and ophthalmopathy.

The TCR sequence derives from a man aged 35-49 years with Graves disease. Sequenced material: peripheral blood mononuclear cells (PBMCs), taken at new diagnosis, from a patient treated with antithyroid drugs.

The CDR3 reads CASSSGGTHINTEAFF. The CDR3 region has the DNA TGTGCCAGCAGCTCGGGGGGGACGCACATCAACACTGAAGCTTTCTTT. The chain couples TRBV14 to TRBJ1-1; D is possibly TRBD1 (5 bases). This CDR3 contains 16 residues. Germline CDR1 SGHDN, CDR2 FVKESK. V was pared by 5 bases and J by 2 bases, with 18 bases between.